This record looks at one T cell receptor (beta chain) sequence and its context. The antigen remains unidentified. The CDR3 sequence is 15 residues long. V lost 1 base and J lost 0, with 7 bases in between. CDR1 and CDR2 from the germline V gene are MNHEY and SVGAGI. The data were obtained in a study of T cell repertoires in cytomegalovirus infection. Turning to the study itself: Alongside well-studied HLA-B-restricted CMV epitopes, recently identified HLA-C-restricted CMV epitopes were also used. Matching HLA type and CMV infection were both indicated by public TCR beta signatures.

MiXCR, applied by TCRdb to the reads, yields one record per CDR3 protein. The sample contains about 770,000 distinct CDR3 sequences, 25% to 35% of which appear only once. Study-level points and caveats: Cumulated frequencies of public TCR beta families served to identify carriers of CMV plus the relevant HLA.

Sample: cultured CD8+ T cells from PBMCs, taken from culture after CMV antigen stimulation. The V gene is TRBV6-5, the J gene TRBJ2-1; unclear D gene. This receptor was taken from a human donor in good health (CMV status not recorded). Some clones in this sample may be carry-over from other donors' samples. This CDR3 is CASSYYSSSYNEQFF. CDR3 in DNA: TGTGCCAGCAGTTACTATTCCAGCTCCTACAATGAGCAGTTCTTC.